These T cell receptor beta chains were read from a single sample in a study of human T cells and chemical hapten exposure. In TCRdb, the RACE reads were re-called with MiXCR into one record per CDR3 protein. The table records a few hundred thousand distinct CDR3 sequences, approximately 5.8% of them present only once. Sample: whole blood, taken in connection with sensitization to the hapten diphenylcyclopropenone (DPC). The receptors originated from a woman between 18 and 29 years old with alopecia areata. Some clones in this sample may be carry-over from other donors' samples. Both conserved end residues are part of each CDR3. D genes are given only for firm matches. Clone size appears in some rows only: once, few, many, or a class for an expanded clone.

J gene	D gene	clone size	V gene	CDR3 protein	CDR3 DNA
TRBJ2-5	-	few	TRBV5-1	CASTPLPGTGAETQYF	TGCGCCAGCACCCCTTTGCCGGGTACGGGGGCTGAGACCCAGTACTTC
TRBJ2-1	-	few	TRBV6-5	CASSYSMGGYEQFF	TGTGCCAGCAGTTACTCGATGGGCGGGTATGAGCAGTTCTTC
TRBJ2-2	-	-	TRBV12-3/TRBV12-4	CASSFSRESGELFF	TGTGCCAGCAGTTTTTCCAGGGAAAGTGGGGAGCTGTTTTTT
TRBJ1-2	-	-	TRBV7-7	CASSPTGPF	TGTGCTAGCAGCCCGACGGGCCCCTTC
TRBJ1-1	-	many	TRBV20-1	CSAREAGVDTEAFF	TGCAGTGCTAGAGAGGCAGGGGTGGACACTGAAGCTTTCTTT
TRBJ2-3	-	-	TRBV5-4	CASSLRGVRGTDTQYF	TGTGCCAGCAGCTTGAGGGGGGTGAGGGGCACAGATACGCAGTATTTT
TRBJ2-3	-	few	TRBV20-1	CSARDEAATDTQYF	TGCAGTGCTAGAGATGAAGCGGCCACAGATACGCAGTATTTT
TRBJ1-1	-	many	TRBV7-8	CASSLGDSQNTEAFF	TGTGCCAGCAGCTTAGGCGACAGCCAAAACACTGAAGCTTTCTTT
TRBJ1-1	-	-	TRBV7-9	CASSWGRMGQIDTEAFF	TGTGCCAGCAGCTGGGGCCGTATGGGGCAGATAGACACTGAAGCTTTCTTT
TRBJ1-6	-	-	TRBV5-1	CASSLGRRGSSYNSPLHF	TGCGCCAGCAGCTTGGGGAGGCGGGGGAGCTCCTATAATTCACCCCTCCACTTT
TRBJ1-2	-	-	TRBV29-1	CSVWTANYGYTF	TGCAGCGTCTGGACGGCTAACTATGGCTACACCTTC
TRBJ1-5	-	many	TRBV6-6	CASSQRLSSNQPQHF	TGTGCCAGCAGCCAAAGACTTTCTAGCAATCAGCCCCAGCATTTT
TRBJ1-5	TRBD1	few	TRBV2	CASKGTERQPQHF	TGTGCCAGCAAAGGGACAGAACGTCAGCCCCAGCATTTT
TRBJ1-1	-	-	TRBV11-2	CASSPRPGTGPNTEAFF	TGTGCCAGCAGCCCCCGTCCCGGGACGGGACCGAACACTGAAGCTTTCTTT
TRBJ2-1	TRBD1	-	TRBV9	CASSADQGDEQFF	TGTGCCAGCAGCGCAGACCAGGGGGATGAGCAGTTCTTC
TRBJ1-4	-	many	TRBV6-5	CASSQTQFGGKLFF	TGTGCCAGCAGCCAGACTCAGTTCGGTGGAAAACTGTTTTTT
TRBJ2-1	TRBD2	few	TRBV7-8	CASSYGLAKSSYNEQFF	TGTGCCAGCAGCTATGGACTAGCAAAAAGCTCCTACAATGAGCAGTTCTTC
TRBJ1-4	-	few	TRBV18	CASSPGPLLTNEKLFF	TGTGCCAGCTCACCTGGACCGCTCTTAACTAATGAAAAACTGTTTTTT
TRBJ2-7	-	few	TRBV3-1	CASSQDRSGEQYF	TGTGCCAGCAGCCAAGATCGCTCGGGGGAGCAGTACTTC
TRBJ2-3	TRBD1	few	TRBV29-1	CSVEGQGGTDTQYF	TGCAGCGTCGAGGGACAGGGAGGCACAGATACGCAGTATTTT
TRBJ1-5	-	few	TRBV7-8	CASSPAGLYSNQPQHF	TGTGCCAGCAGCCCGGCGGGGCTATATAGCAATCAGCCCCAGCATTTT
TRBJ1-2	TRBD1	few	TRBV7-3	CASSVQQGAGGYTF	TGTGCCAGCAGCGTACAACAGGGGGCGGGCGGCTACACCTTC
TRBJ2-3	TRBD2	many	TRBV12-3/TRBV12-4	CASSLGLAGGPRDTQYF	TGTGCCAGCAGTTTGGGACTAGCGGGGGGTCCCCGTGATACGCAGTATTTT
TRBJ2-7	-	-	TRBV20-1	CSARQSNEQYF	TGCAGTGCTAGACAGAGCAACGAGCAGTACTTC
TRBJ1-6	TRBD1	few	TRBV20-1	CSARDRQGAYSPLHF	TGCAGTGCTAGAGATCGACAGGGGGCCTATTCACCCCTCCACTTT
TRBJ1-5	-	few	TRBV12-3/TRBV12-4	CASRNLSLLQGGYQPQHF	TGTGCCAGCAGAAACCTCTCTCTTTTACAGGGCGGCTATCAGCCCCAGCATTTT
TRBJ1-1	-	many	TRBV20-1	CSARDGTVNTEAFF	TGCAGTGCTAGAGACGGGACGGTGAACACTGAAGCTTTCTTT
TRBJ2-7	-	-	TRBV5-1	CASSNTNLDEQYF	TGCGCCAGCAGCAACACTAATTTGGACGAGCAGTACTTC
TRBJ1-5	-	-	TRBV7-3	CASSLGESQPQHF	TGTGCCAGCAGCTTGGGGGAAAGTCAGCCCCAGCATTTT
TRBJ1-4	-	many	TRBV28	CASSLFGGRGEKLFF	TGTGCCAGCAGTTTATTCGGGGGCCGGGGTGAAAAACTGTTTTTT
TRBJ1-5	-	few	TRBV2	CASSETGTWGNQPQHF	TGTGCCAGCAGTGAAACAGGAACTTGGGGCAATCAGCCCCAGCATTTT
TRBJ2-7	-	-	TRBV18	CASSPRGPSYEQYF	TGTGCCAGCTCACCACGAGGGCCCTCCTACGAGCAGTACTTC
TRBJ2-3	TRBD2	many	TRBV7-2	CASSSSSGSTDTQYF	TGTGCCAGCAGCTCCTCTAGCGGAAGCACAGATACGCAGTATTTT
TRBJ1-1	TRBD1	many	TRBV7-3	CASSTHRDRENTEAFF	TGTGCCAGCAGCACCCACCGGGACAGGGAGAACACTGAAGCTTTCTTT
TRBJ1-1	-	many	TRBV7-9	CASSFWGEAEAFF	TGTGCCAGCAGCTTTTGGGGTGAGGCTGAAGCTTTCTTT
TRBJ1-4	TRBD1	few	TRBV10-2	CASSEPRQGLDNEKLFF	TGCGCCAGCAGTGAGCCGAGACAGGGGCTTGATAATGAAAAACTGTTTTTT